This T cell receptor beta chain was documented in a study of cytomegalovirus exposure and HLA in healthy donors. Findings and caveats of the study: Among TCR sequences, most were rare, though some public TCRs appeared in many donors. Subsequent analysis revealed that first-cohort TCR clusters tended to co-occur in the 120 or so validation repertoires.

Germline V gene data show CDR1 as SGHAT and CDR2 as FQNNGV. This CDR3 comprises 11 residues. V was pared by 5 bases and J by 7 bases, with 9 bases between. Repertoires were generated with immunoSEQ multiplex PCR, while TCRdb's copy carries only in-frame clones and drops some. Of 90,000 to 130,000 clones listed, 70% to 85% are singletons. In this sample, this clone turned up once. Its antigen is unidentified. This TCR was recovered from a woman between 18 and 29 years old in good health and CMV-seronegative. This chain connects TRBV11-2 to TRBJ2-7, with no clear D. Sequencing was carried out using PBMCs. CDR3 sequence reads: CASSAQNEQYF. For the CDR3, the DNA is TGTGCCAGCAGCGCACAAAATGAGCAGTACTTC.